The following is a T cell receptor (beta chain) sequence with its context. The antigen is unknown. Clones were sequenced by immunoSEQ multiplex PCR, and TCRdb holds only the in-frame ones, with some missing. The sample yields 45,000 to 65,000 clones, around 90% seen once. The source of the sample is a study of T cells in localized non-small cell lung cancer. Findings of the study overall: Longer overall survival accompanied higher blood T cell density. Because researchers sequenced only one region of the tumor, heterogeneity is still possible.

This CDR3 spans 14 amino acids. Germline CDR1 and CDR2: SEHNR and FQNEAQ (reference sequence). Deletions cut 5 bases from V and 1 base from J, with 9 bases between. The origin of this receptor is a man aged 40-75 years with stage I squamous cell lung carcinoma. The material sequenced was peripheral blood, taken before any cancer treatment. V usage is TRBV7-9 and J usage is TRBJ1-3, with D possibly matching TRBD1 (6 bases). CDR3 sequence (DNA): TGTGCCAGCAGCGTAGGGGGATCTGGAAACACCATATATTTT. Amino acid sequence: CASSVGGSGNTIYF.